This T cell receptor beta chain was observed in a study of blood T cells in healthy people across ages (dated by TCRdb to the mid-2010s). Looking at the study overall: Template switching captured roughly one uniquely barcoded TCR beta cDNA molecule per two T cells in model experiments. To avoid experimental bias, donors of different ages were randomly spread across the sequencing lanes. For two donors (one aged 18 to 30 and one aged 80 or older), the study analyzed two additional independent replicas of 1 million unique cDNA reads from the same blood draw. The donors were split into four age groups: young (average around 15 years), middle-aged (39), aged (more than 55) and long-lived (roughly 77). Using deep sequencing normalized with unique cDNA molecular identifiers, the study measured how TCR beta repertoire diversity changes with age. The paper's findings and limits, for the study overall: A strong correlation was found between observed TCR beta diversity and the percentage of naive T cells measured by flow cytometry. Donor CMV infection status was unknown, potentially confounding age-related changes in expanded clonotypes. Estimates of total diversity from one million sequenced T cells were regarded as lower bounds and underestimates. Compared with the aged group, the long-lived group had more naive CD4+ T cells, fewer expanded clones and increased TCR diversity, suggesting age selection. Observed TCR beta diversity per million T cells fell roughly linearly with age, and a significant reduction was already apparent by age around 36. Conclusive comparison of naive and antigen-experienced compartments was prevented by the profiling of bulk unsorted PBMCs.

From V the trimming removes 5 bases and from J it removes 11 bases, while the gene matches leave 21 bases of the junction unaccounted for. Reading from cysteine to phenylalanine, the CDR3 counts 17 amino acids. Only CDR3 DNA remains: 51 bases, in frame from the first base. CDR1 and CDR2 are read off the germline V gene as SGHTA and FQGNSA. Turning to this clonotype: Its cognate antigen has yet to be identified. Nothing much larger sits one base from this clone, and base qualities are not available.

The donors were roughly 40 Caucasian individuals from Russia, aged roughly 6 to 100 years, who were systemically healthy. Approximately 11 milliliters of peripheral blood were drawn from each donor into EDTA-treated Vacutainer tubes. Ficoll-Paque density-gradient centrifugation was used to isolate PBMCs, with at least 6.5 million per sample. Total RNA was extracted from PBMCs with Trizol reagent, with at least 6 micrograms obtained per sample. Naive CD45RAhigh/CD27high T cell percentages were measured by flow cytometry on a PBMC aliquot from every donor. The receptor library was made with 5' RACE. These reads were obtained on an Illumina HiSeq 2500. A second PCR of roughly 6 to 11 cycles was run with a J-beta primer mix and a sample-barcoded 5' primer. Each TCR beta cDNA molecule received a unique molecular identifier from a template-switch 5' adaptor carrying 12 random nucleotides. Each sample yielded at least 2.5 million CDR3-containing paired-end reads. First-strand cDNA synthesis was performed from all RNA using the Mint cDNA synthesis kit, with priming by a TRBC-specific oligonucleotide. Following uracil-DNA glycosylase treatment, all cDNA underwent a first 18-cycle PCR with the universal primers M1SS and BC2_uni_R. As for the original processing: For normalization, 1 million high-quality reads, each with a distinct molecular identifier, were randomly selected from each sample. Reads with shared molecular identifiers were discarded instead of being binned into consensus sequences. MiTCR, with a Q25 quality threshold and the strictest error-elimination algorithm, was used for CDR3 identification, clonotype clustering and error correction. Lower-bound total TCR beta diversity was estimated with a nonparametric unseen species model using Euler transformation. TCRdb's own reprocessing of the public reads used fastp at Q25 and MiXCR and kept productive beta chains. Merged by CDR3 protein, the rows form single entries marked with the most common genes and DNA. TCRdb's processing, not the study's, gives the V and J calls here. Across this sample there are over 950,000 distinct CDR3 sequences, with roughly two fifths seen only once. Roughly 14% of the sample is taken by the ten largest.

This chain is built from TRBV7-2 and TRBJ2-5; 9 middle bases align to TRBD2. The TCR was taken from a man aged 18 to 29 in good health. Sequenced sample: blood. The CDR3 corresponds to CASSHQTGGGGRNEQYF. The DNA sequence is given as TGTGCCAGCAGCCACCAGACAGGCGGGGGGGGCAGGAATGAGCAGTACTTC.